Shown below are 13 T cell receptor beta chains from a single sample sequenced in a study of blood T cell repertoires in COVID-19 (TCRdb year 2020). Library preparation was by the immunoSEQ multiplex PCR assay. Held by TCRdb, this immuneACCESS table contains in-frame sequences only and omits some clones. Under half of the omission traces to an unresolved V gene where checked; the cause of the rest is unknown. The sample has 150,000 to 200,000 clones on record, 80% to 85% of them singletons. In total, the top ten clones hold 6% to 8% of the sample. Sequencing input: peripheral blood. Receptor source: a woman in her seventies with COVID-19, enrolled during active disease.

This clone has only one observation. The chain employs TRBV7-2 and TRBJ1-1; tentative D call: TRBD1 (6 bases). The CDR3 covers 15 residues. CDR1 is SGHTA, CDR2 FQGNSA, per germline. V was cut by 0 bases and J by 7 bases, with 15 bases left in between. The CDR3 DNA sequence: TGTGCCAGCAGCTTAGCGCAAACAGGGAGAGTTGAAGCTTTCTTT. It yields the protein CASSLAQTGRVEAFF.

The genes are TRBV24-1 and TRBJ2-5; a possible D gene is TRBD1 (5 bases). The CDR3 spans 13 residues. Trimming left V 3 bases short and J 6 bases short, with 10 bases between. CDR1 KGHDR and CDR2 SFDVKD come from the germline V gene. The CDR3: CATSDEAGKTQYF. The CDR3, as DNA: TGTGCCACCAGTGATGAGGCAGGGAAGACCCAGTACTTC.

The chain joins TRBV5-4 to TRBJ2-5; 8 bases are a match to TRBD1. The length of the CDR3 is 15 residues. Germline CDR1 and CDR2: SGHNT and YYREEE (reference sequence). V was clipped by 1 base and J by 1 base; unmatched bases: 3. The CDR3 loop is CASSLSRGPQETQYF. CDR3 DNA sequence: TGTGCCAGCAGCTTGAGCAGGGGGCCCCAAGAGACCCAGTACTTC.

The CDR3 region is CASRSGTLSSYEQYF. As DNA, the CDR3 is TGCGCCAGCAGGAGCGGGACATTGAGCTCCTACGAGCAGTACTTC. This chain connects TRBV5-1 to TRBJ2-7; possibly TRBD2 for D (7 bases). The V end was cut by 5 bases, the J end by 0 bases, with 15 bases between. The CDR3 runs to 15 residues. Germline CDR1 reads SGHRS; CDR2 reads YFSETQ. The complete variable domain, with remaining parts taken from reference TRBV5-1 and TRBJ2-7, reads KAGVTQTPRYLIKTRGQQVTLSCSPISGHRSVSWYQQTPGQGLQFLFEYFSETQRNKGNFPGRFSGRQFSNSRSEMNVSTLELGDSALYLCASRSGTLSSYEQYFGPGTRLTVT.

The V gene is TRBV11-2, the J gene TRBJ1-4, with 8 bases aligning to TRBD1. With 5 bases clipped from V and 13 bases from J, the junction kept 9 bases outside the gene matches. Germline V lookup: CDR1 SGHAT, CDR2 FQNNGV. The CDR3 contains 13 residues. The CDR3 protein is CASSTNLDRGLFF. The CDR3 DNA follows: TGTGCCAGCAGCACTAACCTCGACAGGGGACTGTTTTTT. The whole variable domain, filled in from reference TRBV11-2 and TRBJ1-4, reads EAGVAQSPRYKIIEKRQSVAFWCNPISGHATLYWYQQILGQGPKLLIQFQNNGVVDDSQLPKDRFSAERLKGVDSTLKIQPAKLEDSAVYLCASSTNLDRGLFFGSGTQLSVL.

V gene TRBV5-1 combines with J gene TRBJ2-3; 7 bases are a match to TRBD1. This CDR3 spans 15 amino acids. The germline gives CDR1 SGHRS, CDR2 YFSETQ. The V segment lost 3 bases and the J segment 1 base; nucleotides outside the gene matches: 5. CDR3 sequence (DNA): TGCGCCAGCAGCTCAACAGGGGACGGCACAGATACGCAGTATTTT. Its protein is CASSSTGDGTDTQYF.

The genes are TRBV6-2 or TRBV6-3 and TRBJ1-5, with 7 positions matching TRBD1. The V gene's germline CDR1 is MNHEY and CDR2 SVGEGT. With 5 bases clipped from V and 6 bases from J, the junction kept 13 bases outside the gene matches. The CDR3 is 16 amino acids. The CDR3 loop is CASSPGQVNVPQPQHF. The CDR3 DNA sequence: TGTGCCAGCAGTCCCGGACAGGTAAACGTTCCTCAGCCCCAGCATTTT.

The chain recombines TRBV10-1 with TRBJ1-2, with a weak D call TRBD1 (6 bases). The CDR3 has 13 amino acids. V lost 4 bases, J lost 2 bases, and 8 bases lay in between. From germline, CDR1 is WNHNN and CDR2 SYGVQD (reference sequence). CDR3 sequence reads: CASSAGQNYGYTF. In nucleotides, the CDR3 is TGCGCCAGCAGTGCTGGACAGAACTATGGCTACACCTTC.

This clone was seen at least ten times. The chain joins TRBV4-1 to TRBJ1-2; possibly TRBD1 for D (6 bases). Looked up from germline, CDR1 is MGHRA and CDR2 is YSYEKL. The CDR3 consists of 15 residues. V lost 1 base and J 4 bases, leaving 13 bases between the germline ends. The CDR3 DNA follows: TGCGCCAGCAGCCAAGCAGGGGACGCCATCTATGGCTACACCTTC. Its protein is CASSQAGDAIYGYTF.

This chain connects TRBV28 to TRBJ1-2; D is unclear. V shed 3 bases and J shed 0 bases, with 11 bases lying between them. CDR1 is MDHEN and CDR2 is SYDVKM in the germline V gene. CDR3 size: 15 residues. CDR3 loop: CASSLLQTANYGYTF. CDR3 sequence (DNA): TGTGCCAGCAGTTTGTTGCAAACAGCTAACTATGGCTACACCTTC.

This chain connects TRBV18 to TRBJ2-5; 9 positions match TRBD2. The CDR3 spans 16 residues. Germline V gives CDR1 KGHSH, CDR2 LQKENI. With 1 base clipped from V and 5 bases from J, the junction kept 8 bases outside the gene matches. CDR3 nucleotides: TGTGCCAGCTCACCACTAATTTCGGCGGGAGGGGAGACCCAGTACTTC. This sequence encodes CASSPLISAGGETQYF.

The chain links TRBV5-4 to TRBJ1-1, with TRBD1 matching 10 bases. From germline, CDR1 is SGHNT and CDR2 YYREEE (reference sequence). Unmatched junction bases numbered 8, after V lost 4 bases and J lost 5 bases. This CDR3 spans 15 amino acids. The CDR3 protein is CASSTWTGGWTEAFF. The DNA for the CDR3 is TGTGCCAGCAGCACCTGGACAGGGGGTTGGACTGAAGCTTTCTTT.

The CDR3 is CASRQGLGTDTQYF. The DNA for the CDR3 is TGTGCCAGCAGGCAGGGACTAGGCACAGATACGCAGTATTTT. This chain uses TRBV6-5 with TRBJ2-3; 8 bases are shared with TRBD2. With V trimmed by 6 bases and J by 1 base, 3 bases remained unmatched. Germline-derived CDR1 and CDR2 are MNHEY and SVGAGI. The length of the CDR3 is 14 residues.